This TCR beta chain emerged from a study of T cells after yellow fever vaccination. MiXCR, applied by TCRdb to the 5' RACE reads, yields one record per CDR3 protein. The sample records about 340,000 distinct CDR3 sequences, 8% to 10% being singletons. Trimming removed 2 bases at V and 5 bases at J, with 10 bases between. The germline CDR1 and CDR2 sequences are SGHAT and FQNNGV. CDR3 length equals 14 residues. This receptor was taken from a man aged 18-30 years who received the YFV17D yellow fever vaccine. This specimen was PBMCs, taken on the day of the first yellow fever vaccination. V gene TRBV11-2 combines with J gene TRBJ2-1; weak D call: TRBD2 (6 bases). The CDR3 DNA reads TGTGCCAGCAGCTTACTGGGGGGACACAATGAGCAGTTCTTC. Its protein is CASSLLGGHNEQFF.